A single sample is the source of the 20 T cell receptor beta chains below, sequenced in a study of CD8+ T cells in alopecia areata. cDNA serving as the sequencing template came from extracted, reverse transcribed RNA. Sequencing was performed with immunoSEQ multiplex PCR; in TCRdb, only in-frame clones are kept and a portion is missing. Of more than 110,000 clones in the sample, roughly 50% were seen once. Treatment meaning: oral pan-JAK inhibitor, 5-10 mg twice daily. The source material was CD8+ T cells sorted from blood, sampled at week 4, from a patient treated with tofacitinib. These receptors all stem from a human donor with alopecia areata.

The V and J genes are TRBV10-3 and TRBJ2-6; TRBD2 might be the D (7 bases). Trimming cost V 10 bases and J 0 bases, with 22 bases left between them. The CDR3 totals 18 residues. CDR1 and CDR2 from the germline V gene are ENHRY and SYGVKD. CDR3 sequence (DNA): TGTGCCACCCAGGACGGGGGGCCCCCCGTCTCTGGGGCCAACGTCCTGACTTTC. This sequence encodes CATQDGGPPVSGANVLTF.

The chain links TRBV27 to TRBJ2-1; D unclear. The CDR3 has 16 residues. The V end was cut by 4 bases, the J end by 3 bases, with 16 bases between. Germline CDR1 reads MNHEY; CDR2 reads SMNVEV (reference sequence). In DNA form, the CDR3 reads TGTGCCAGCAGTTCCTCGATGGTGATAAACTACAATGAGCAGTTCTTC. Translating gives CASSSSMVINYNEQFF.

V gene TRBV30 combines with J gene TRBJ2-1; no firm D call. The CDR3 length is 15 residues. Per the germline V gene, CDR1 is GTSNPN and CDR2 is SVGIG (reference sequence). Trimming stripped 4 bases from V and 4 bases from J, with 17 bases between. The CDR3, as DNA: TGTGCCTGGATTGAGCGTGGGGAACCATACAATGAGCAGTTCTTC. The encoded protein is CAWIERGEPYNEQFF.

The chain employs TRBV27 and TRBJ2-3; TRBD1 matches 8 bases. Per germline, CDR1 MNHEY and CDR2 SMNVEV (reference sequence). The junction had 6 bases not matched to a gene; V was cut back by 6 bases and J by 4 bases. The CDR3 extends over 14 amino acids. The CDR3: CASSHRGQADTQYF. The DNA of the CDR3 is TGTGCCAGCAGCCACAGGGGACAGGCAGATACGCAGTATTTT.

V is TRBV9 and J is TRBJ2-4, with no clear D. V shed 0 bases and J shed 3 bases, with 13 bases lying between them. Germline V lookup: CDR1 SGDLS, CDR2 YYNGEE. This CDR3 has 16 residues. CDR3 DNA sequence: TGTGCCAGCAGCGTAGTCCCGATCCTGGGCAAAAACATTCAGTACTTC. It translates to CASSVVPILGKNIQYF.

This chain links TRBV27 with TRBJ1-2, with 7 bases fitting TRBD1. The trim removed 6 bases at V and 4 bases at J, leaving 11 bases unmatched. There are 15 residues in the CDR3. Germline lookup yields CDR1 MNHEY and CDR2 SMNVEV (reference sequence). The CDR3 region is CASSPLRDSVYGYTF. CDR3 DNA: TGTGCCAGCAGCCCTCTTCGGGACAGCGTCTATGGCTACACCTTC.

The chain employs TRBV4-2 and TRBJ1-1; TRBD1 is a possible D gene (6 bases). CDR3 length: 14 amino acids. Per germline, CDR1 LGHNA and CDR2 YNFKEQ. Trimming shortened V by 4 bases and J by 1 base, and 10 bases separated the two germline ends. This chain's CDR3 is CASSLEGGNTEAFF. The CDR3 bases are TGTGCCAGCAGCCTCGAAGGGGGGAACACTGAAGCTTTCTTT.

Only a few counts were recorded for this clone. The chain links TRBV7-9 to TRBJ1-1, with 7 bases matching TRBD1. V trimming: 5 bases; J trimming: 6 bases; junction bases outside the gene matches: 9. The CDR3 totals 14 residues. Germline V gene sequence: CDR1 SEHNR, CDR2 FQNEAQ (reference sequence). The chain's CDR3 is CASSPTGDDAEAFF. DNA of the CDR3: TGTGCCAGCAGCCCTACAGGGGACGACGCTGAAGCTTTCTTT.

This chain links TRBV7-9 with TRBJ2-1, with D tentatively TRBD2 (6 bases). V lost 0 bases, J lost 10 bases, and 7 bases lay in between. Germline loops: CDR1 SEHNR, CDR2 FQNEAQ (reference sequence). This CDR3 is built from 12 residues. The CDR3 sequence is CASSLAGGEQFF. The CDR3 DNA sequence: TGTGCCAGCAGCTTAGCGGGGGGAGAGCAGTTCTTC.

The CDR3 loop reads CASTDGSYEQYF. The CDR3 nucleotides read TGTGCCAGCACCGACGGGTCCTACGAGCAGTACTTC. The rearrangement joins TRBV27 to TRBJ2-7; D gene unclear. From germline, CDR1 is MNHEY and CDR2 SMNVEV (reference sequence). V was cut by 7 bases and J by 1 base, with 8 bases left in between. This CDR3 has 12 amino acids.

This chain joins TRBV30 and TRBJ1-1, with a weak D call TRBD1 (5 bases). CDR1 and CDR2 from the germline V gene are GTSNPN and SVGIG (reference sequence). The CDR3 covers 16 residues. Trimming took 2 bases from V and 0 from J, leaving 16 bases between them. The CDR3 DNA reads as TGTGCCTGGAGTCCTGGGGATTGGGGACTGAACACTGAAGCTTTCTTT. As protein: CAWSPGDWGLNTEAFF.

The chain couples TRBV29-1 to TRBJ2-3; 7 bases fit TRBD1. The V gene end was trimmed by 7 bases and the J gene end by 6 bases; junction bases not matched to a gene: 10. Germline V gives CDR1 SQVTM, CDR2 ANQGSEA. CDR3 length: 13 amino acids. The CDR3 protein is CSAEGQATDTQYF. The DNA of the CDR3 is TGCAGCGCAGAAGGACAGGCTACGGATACGCAGTATTTT.

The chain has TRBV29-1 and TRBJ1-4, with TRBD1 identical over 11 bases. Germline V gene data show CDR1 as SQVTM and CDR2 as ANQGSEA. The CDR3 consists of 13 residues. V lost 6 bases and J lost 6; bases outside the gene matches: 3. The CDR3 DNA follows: TGCAGCGTGGGACAGGGGGTGGATGAAAAACTGTTTTTT. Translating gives CSVGQGVDEKLFF.

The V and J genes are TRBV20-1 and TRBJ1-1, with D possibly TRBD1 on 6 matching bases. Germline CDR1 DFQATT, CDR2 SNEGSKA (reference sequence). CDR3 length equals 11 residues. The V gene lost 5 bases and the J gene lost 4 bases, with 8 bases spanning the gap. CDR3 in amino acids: CSAWTVTEAFF. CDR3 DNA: TGCAGTGCTTGGACAGTCACTGAAGCTTTCTTT.

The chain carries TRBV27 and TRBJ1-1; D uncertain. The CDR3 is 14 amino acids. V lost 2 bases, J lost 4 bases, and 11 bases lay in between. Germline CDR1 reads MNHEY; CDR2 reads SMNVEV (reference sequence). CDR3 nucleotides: TGTGCCAGCAGTTTACTTGGTACCGGCACTGAAGCTTTCTTT. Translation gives CASSLLGTGTEAFF.

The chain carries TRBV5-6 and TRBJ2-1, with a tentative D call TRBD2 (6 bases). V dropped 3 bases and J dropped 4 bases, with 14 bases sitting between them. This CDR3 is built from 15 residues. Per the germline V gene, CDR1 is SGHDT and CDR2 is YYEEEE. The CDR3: CASSSIRDLYNEQFF. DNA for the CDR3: TGTGCCAGCAGCTCTATCCGGGACTTGTACAATGAGCAGTTCTTC.

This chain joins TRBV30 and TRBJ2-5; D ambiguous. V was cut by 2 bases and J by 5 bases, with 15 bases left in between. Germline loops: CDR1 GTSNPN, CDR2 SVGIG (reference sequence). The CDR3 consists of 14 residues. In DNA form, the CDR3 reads TGTGCCTGGAGTCTCATCTCCCCTTGGGAGACCCAGTACTTC. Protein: CAWSLISPWETQYF.

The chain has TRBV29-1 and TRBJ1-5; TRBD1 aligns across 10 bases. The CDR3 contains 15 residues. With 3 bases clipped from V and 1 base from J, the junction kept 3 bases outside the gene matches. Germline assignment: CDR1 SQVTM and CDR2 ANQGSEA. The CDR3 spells CSVEGTGVSNQPQHF. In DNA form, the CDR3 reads TGCAGCGTTGAGGGGACAGGGGTAAGCAATCAGCCCCAGCATTTT.

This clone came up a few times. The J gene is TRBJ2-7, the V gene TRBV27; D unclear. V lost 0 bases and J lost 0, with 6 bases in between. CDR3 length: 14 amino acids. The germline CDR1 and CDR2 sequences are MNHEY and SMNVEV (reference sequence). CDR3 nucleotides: TGTGCCAGCAGTTTATCGGATCCCTCCTACGAGCAGTACTTC. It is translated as CASSLSDPSYEQYF.

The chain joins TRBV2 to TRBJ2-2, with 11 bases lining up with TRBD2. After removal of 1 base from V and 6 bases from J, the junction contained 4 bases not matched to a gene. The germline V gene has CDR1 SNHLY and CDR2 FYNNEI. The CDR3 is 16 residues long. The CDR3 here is CASSEGTSGFAGELFF. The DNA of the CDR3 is TGTGCCAGCAGTGAAGGGACTAGCGGGTTCGCCGGGGAGCTGTTTTTT.